The 4 T cell receptor beta chains below come from one sample, sequenced in a study of T cell responses to AZD1222 COVID-19 vaccine. Data came from immunoSEQ multiplex PCR; TCRdb stores just in-frame clones and leaves some out. This sample has 140,000 or so clones, with approximately 92% found just once. The starting material was peripheral blood, obtained on day 0 of AZD1222 vaccination. The receptors shown here come from an adult in good health.

The chain has TRBV6-5 and TRBJ2-7; the D is unclear. CDR3 length: 14 amino acids. The germline V gene has CDR1 MNHEY and CDR2 SVGAGI. Deletions cut 6 bases from V and 2 bases from J, with 14 bases between. The CDR3 coding sequence is TGTGCCAGCAGCATTAGGGCTGGGGCCTACGAGCAGTACTTC. Amino acid sequence: CASSIRAGAYEQYF.

The chain carries TRBV28 and TRBJ1-6, with D uncertain. The CDR3 is made up of 14 amino acids. CDR1 and CDR2 (germline): MDHEN, SYDVKM. V was cut by 3 bases and J by 5 bases, with 8 bases left in between. The DNA of the CDR3 is TGTGCCAGCAGTTTCGAGGGAAATAATTCACCCCTCCACTTT. Protein sequence: CASSFEGNNSPLHF.

The V call is TRBV6-5, the J call TRBJ1-2; tentative D call: TRBD1 (5 bases). V was clipped by 5 bases and J by 6 bases, with 13 bases between them. Germline CDR1 and CDR2: MNHEY and SVGAGI. There are 13 residues in the CDR3. In nucleotides, the CDR3 is TGTGCCAGCAGTCTCCGCGGGGGTCATGGCTACACCTTC. It codes for CASSLRGGHGYTF.

The V and J genes are TRBV5-1 and TRBJ2-7, with D maybe TRBD1 (6 bases). The CDR3 extends over 15 amino acids. Deletions cut 0 bases from V and 3 bases from J, with 13 bases between. CDR1 and CDR2 from the germline V gene are SGHRS and YFSETQ. CDR3 in DNA: TGCGCCAGCAGCTTGGGGCCAGGGGACCTCTACGAGCAGTACTTC. Its translation: CASSLGPGDLYEQYF.